The 25 T cell receptor beta chains listed next were all sequenced from one sample in a study of shared clonotypes between healthy human individuals. Produced via immunoSEQ multiplex PCR; TCRdb's table is partial and in-frame only. The sample yields some 550,000 clones, more than 95% seen once. What was sequenced was naive CD4+ T cells sorted from blood. Subset specified: CD45RA+ positively selected. The source of these receptors is a woman aged 25-40 years in good health.

CDR3 region: CASSEALRNEQFF. The CDR3 bases are TGTGCCAGCAGTGAAGCGCTGAGGAATGAGCAGTTCTTC. The V gene is TRBV2, the J gene TRBJ2-1; D gene uncertain. Per the germline V gene, CDR1 is SNHLY and CDR2 is FYNNEI. Trimming took off 0 bases at V and 7 bases at J, with 7 bases between the two ends. CDR3 length: 13 residues.

V is TRBV5-1 and J is TRBJ1-5; 9 nucleotides match TRBD1. The germline CDR1 and CDR2 sequences are SGHRS and YFSETQ. This CDR3 spans 14 amino acids. V lost 4 bases, J lost 4 bases, and 3 bases stayed unmatched. CDR3 in amino acids: CASSTGQGNQPQHF. CDR3 sequence (DNA): TGCGCCAGCAGCACTGGACAGGGGAATCAGCCCCAGCATTTT.

The rearrangement joins TRBV27 to TRBJ1-2; D is ambiguous. This CDR3 region has 13 residues. Germline V CDR1 and CDR2: MNHEY, SMNVEV (reference sequence). V shed 8 bases and J shed 2 bases, with 12 bases lying between them. The CDR3 nucleotides are TGTGCCAGCCGCCGGGAGGCAAACTATGGCTACACCTTC. It yields the protein CASRREANYGYTF.

Points on this clone: Within the sample, other DNA sequences also encode this same CDR3. This sequence joins TRBV19 and TRBJ2-2; 9 bases are shared with TRBD2. The ends lost 2 bases at V and 5 bases at J; junction bases unmatched: 0. CDR3 length equals 14 residues. CDR1 is LNHDA, CDR2 SQIVND, per germline (reference sequence). In DNA form, the CDR3 reads TGTGCCAGTAGTATACTAGCGGGAACCGGGGAGCTGTTTTTT. Amino acid sequence: CASSILAGTGELFF.

Of note for this clone: The same CDR3 arises from other DNA sequences in this sample as well. V usage is TRBV6-5 and J usage is TRBJ2-7, with 7 bases aligning to TRBD2. CDR1 and CDR2 from the germline V gene are MNHEY and SVGAGI. This CDR3 has 14 residues. The J segment lost 3 bases and the V segment lost 2 bases, leaving 4 bases of the junction unmatched. CDR3 in DNA: TGTGCCAGCAGTTACGGGGCGGGAGTCTACGAGCAGTACTTC. Encoded protein: CASSYGAGVYEQYF.

V gene TRBV5-1 combines with J gene TRBJ1-2; TRBD1 matches at 7 bases. The CDR3 loop spans 15 amino acids. V lost 3 bases to trimming and J lost 4 bases; unmatched junction nucleotides: 9. CDR1 and CDR2 (germline): SGHRS, YFSETQ. The CDR3 protein is CASSSTGVPSYGYTF. The CDR3 region has the DNA TGCGCCAGCAGCTCAACAGGGGTTCCATCCTATGGCTACACCTTC.

Written as DNA, the CDR3 is TGTGCCAGCAGGACGGGCCTCCCGGAGACCCAGTACTTC. Translating it yields CASRTGLPETQYF. The chain links TRBV2 to TRBJ2-5; D is unresolved. Germline CDR1 reads SNHLY; CDR2 reads FYNNEI. This CDR3 comprises 13 residues. V lost 6 bases and J 5 bases, leaving 13 bases between the germline ends.

CDR3 nucleotides: TGTGCCAGCAGCACCCTATGGGGACCCTACAATGAGCAGTTCTTC. Translation gives CASSTLWGPYNEQFF. The chain couples TRBV28 to TRBJ2-1; D could derive from TRBD1 or TRBD2 (5 bases each). The germline gives CDR1 MDHEN, CDR2 SYDVKM. This CDR3 region has 15 residues. The V end lost 6 bases, the J end lost 2 bases, and 14 bases lay between the germline ends.

V is TRBV5-6 and J is TRBJ2-4, with D possibly being TRBD2 (5 bases). This CDR3 region has 14 residues. The V end lost 2 bases, the J end lost 6 bases, and 12 bases lay between the germline ends. In germline, CDR1 is SGHDT, CDR2 YYEEEE. The CDR3 is CASSLGGSLNIQYF. The CDR3 region has the DNA TGTGCCAGCAGCTTAGGCGGGTCCCTAAACATTCAGTACTTC.

This clone was counted a single time. This chain uses TRBV30 with TRBJ1-1, with D maybe TRBD1 (6 bases). V dropped 4 bases and J dropped 9 bases, with 21 bases sitting between them. CDR1 is GTSNPN and CDR2 is SVGIG in the germline V gene (reference sequence). The CDR3 extends over 14 amino acids. In nucleotides, the CDR3 is TGTGCCTGGAACCAACAGGGAAGGATTGGCAAAGCTTTCTTT. It is translated as CAWNQQGRIGKAFF.

The V gene is TRBV5-6, the J gene TRBJ1-1, with no clear D. The V end was cut by 4 bases, the J end by 0 bases, with 10 bases between. The CDR3 extends over 14 amino acids. The germline CDR1 and CDR2 sequences are SGHDT and YYEEEE. DNA of the CDR3: TGTGCCAGCAGCCCAAGAAGGTTGAACACTGAAGCTTTCTTT. This codes for CASSPRRLNTEAFF.

The table lists this clone with a count of one. The chain is built from TRBV10-3 and TRBJ2-7, with 7 bases that match TRBD2. The CDR3 contains 15 residues. V trimming: 2 bases; J trimming: 0 bases; junction bases outside the gene matches: 4. Germline-derived CDR1 and CDR2 are ENHRY and SYGVKD. The DNA of the CDR3 is TGTGCCATCAGTGAGAGGGAGGGCTCCTCCTACGAGCAGTACTTC. Protein sequence: CAISEREGSSYEQYF.

V is TRBV5-1 and J is TRBJ1-2, with D possibly TRBD1 on 5 matching bases. Trimming took off 4 bases at V and 2 bases at J, with 18 bases between the two ends. Germline CDR1 is SGHRS and CDR2 is YFSETQ. The CDR3 totals 16 residues. The CDR3 spells CASSDPNRRQNYGYTF. CDR3 in DNA: TGCGCCAGCAGCGACCCGAACAGGAGACAAAACTATGGCTACACCTTC.

The chain is built from TRBV9 and TRBJ2-1; a weak D match, TRBD2 (6 bases). V gave up 4 bases and J gave up 6 bases, with 20 bases separating them. There are 16 residues in the CDR3. Germline lookup yields CDR1 SGDLS and CDR2 YYNGEE. The CDR3 sequence is CASSLEFGSLVNEQFF. The CDR3 bases are TGTGCCAGCAGCCTAGAATTCGGGAGTCTAGTCAATGAGCAGTTCTTC.

This clone was observed a single time. This chain joins TRBV28 and TRBJ1-2; D unresolved. This CDR3 has 13 amino acids. The germline V gene has CDR1 MDHEN and CDR2 SYDVKM. V was clipped by 3 bases and J by 2 bases, with 7 bases between them. CDR3 in DNA: TGTGCCAGCAGTTTCCCGGGAAACTATGGCTACACCTTC. Translated: CASSFPGNYGYTF.

The gene calls are TRBV18 and TRBJ1-5; D remains ambiguous. V was trimmed by 3 bases and J by 0 bases, leaving 9 bases between them. Germline CDR1 is KGHSH and CDR2 is LQKENI. The CDR3 is 15 residues long. DNA for the CDR3: TGTGCCAGCTCACCCTCAACCGATAGCAATCAGCCCCAGCATTTT. Its translation: CASSPSTDSNQPQHF.

This chain joins TRBV7-9 and TRBJ1-1, with D hard to call. The length of the CDR3 is 13 residues. Germline V gene data show CDR1 as SEHNR and CDR2 as FQNEAQ (reference sequence). V was trimmed by 4 bases and J by 3 bases, leaving 9 bases between them. The CDR3 spells CASSSDRDTEAFF. CDR3 in DNA: TGTGCCAGCAGCTCGGACCGGGACACTGAAGCTTTCTTT.

Regarding this clone: This CDR3 fails to terminate in the conserved phenylalanine or tryptophan, so it likely reflects a read error. Because the CDR3's place on the DNA is in doubt, the DNA is left out and the CDR3 is given as listed by TCRdb. V and J are TRBV12-1 and TRBJ2-4; TRBD2, as called in the table, went unchecked against the DNA. TRBV12-1 corresponds to a pseudogene. The CDR3 numbers 13 amino acids, ends counted. The CDR3: CASSFSASGPPAV.

The rearrangement uses TRBV6-5 and TRBJ1-1; 9 bases line up with TRBD1. CDR3 length: 14 residues. From germline, CDR1 is MNHEY and CDR2 SVGAGI. V shed 4 bases and J 4 bases; nucleotides not matched to a gene: 4. The CDR3 reads CASSWDRVSTEAFF. The CDR3 DNA follows: TGTGCCAGCAGTTGGGACAGGGTGAGCACTGAAGCTTTCTTT.

This sequence joins TRBV18 and TRBJ1-3, with unresolved D. V was trimmed by 3 bases and J by 2 bases, leaving 5 bases between them. This CDR3 contains 13 residues. Germline V CDR1 and CDR2: KGHSH, LQKENI. CDR3 in amino acids: CASSPRTGNTIYF. CDR3 DNA: TGTGCCAGCTCACCCAGGACTGGAAACACCATATATTTT.

J is TRBJ2-4 and V is TRBV28; 7 bases are shared with TRBD2. V lost 2 bases to trimming and J lost 1 base; unmatched junction nucleotides: 5. The CDR3 extends over 16 amino acids. The germline CDR1 and CDR2 sequences are MDHEN and SYDVKM. The CDR3, as DNA: TGTGCCAGCAGTTTAGTGGGAGGGCCCGCCAAAAACATTCAGTACTTC. Encoded protein: CASSLVGGPAKNIQYF.

The genes are TRBV28 and TRBJ1-4; no clear D gene. CDR3 length equals 17 residues. Trimming took off 2 bases at V and 3 bases at J, with 16 bases between the two ends. The germline CDR1 and CDR2 sequences are MDHEN and SYDVKM. The CDR3 sequence is CASSLLNLRTPNEKLFF. The CDR3 DNA reads as TGTGCCAGCAGTTTACTTAACCTTCGGACCCCTAATGAAAAACTGTTTTTT.

The chain carries TRBV2 and TRBJ2-3, with 8 bases that match TRBD2. Germline CDR1 and CDR2: SNHLY and FYNNEI. This CDR3 has 17 residues. Germline trimming cut 0 bases from V and 1 base from J; bases unmatched to any gene: 6. In DNA form, the CDR3 reads TGTGCCAGCAGTGAAGCGTCGGATAGCGGGGGCACAGATACGCAGTATTTT. It specifies CASSEASDSGGTDTQYF.

The chain combines TRBV9 with TRBJ2-7; D gene ambiguous. This CDR3 is 14 amino acids long. The germline CDR1 and CDR2 sequences are SGDLS and YYNGEE. Trimming left V 3 bases short and J 5 bases short, with 15 bases between. The CDR3 spells CASSAVDPDDEQYF. The CDR3 DNA reads TGTGCCAGCAGCGCAGTGGACCCTGACGACGAGCAGTACTTC.

The chain couples TRBV19 to TRBJ2-6; D remains unclear. The CDR3 spans 14 residues. The germline V gene has CDR1 LNHDA and CDR2 SQIVND (reference sequence). V shed 6 bases and J shed 0 bases, with 6 bases lying between them. CDR3 in DNA: TGTGCCAGTAGGCGGAGCTCTGGGGCCAACGTCCTGACTTTC. Its protein is CASRRSSGANVLTF.